This TCR beta chain was documented in a study of T-cell reconstitution after alpha-beta-depleted transplantation in children. This clonotype was observed many times. Antigen unknown. CDR1 is MNHNY and CDR2 is SVGAGI in the germline V gene (reference sequence). This CDR3 contains 14 residues. The junction had 7 bases not matched to a gene; V was cut back by 8 bases and J by 3 bases. Library preparation (for TCRbeta) was performed with unique molecular identifiers. TCRdb redid the calling of the PCR reads with MiXCR, one entry per CDR3 protein. The table includes around 250,000 distinct CDR3 sequences, about 26% detected once. Whole-study findings and limits: There were reportedly several hundred expanded graft clones from which alpha-beta T cells came about two months after transplant.

Sequencing used PBMCs, obtained before TCRalphabeta/CD19-depleted stem cell transplant. The genes are TRBV6-6 and TRBJ1-3; 7 nucleotides agree with TRBD1. The receptor was derived from a girl aged 2-10 years with Fanconi anemia, due to receive a stem cell transplant. This CDR3 reads CASGSWTGGNTIYF. As DNA, the CDR3 is TGTGCCAGCGGCTCCTGGACAGGTGGAAACACCATATATTTT.